The rows below give T cell receptor beta chains drawn from one sample of a study of blood T cell repertoires in COVID-19. Assay used: immunoSEQ multiplex PCR; TCRdb lists only in-frame clones, some missing. This sample has 90,000 to 130,000 clones; roughly 76% occur once, and the top ten carry about 8.3%. Sample: peripheral blood. These receptors were obtained from a woman between 55 and 75 years old with acute or convalescent COVID-19. Each CDR3 is given with its conserved first and last residue. D genes are given only for firm matches. Not all rows give a size; the values are once, few, many and, for expanded clones, a class.

>TRBJ1-5|TRBD1|TRBV10-3|NA
CAISDRDRVFQPQHF
TGTGCCATCAGTGACCGGGACAGGGTGTTTCAGCCCCAGCATTTT
>TRBJ1-1|TRBD1|TRBV3-1/TRBV3-2|NA
CASSHGTGQGNTEAFF
TGTGCCAGCAGTCATGGGACAGGGCAAGGAAACACTGAAGCTTTCTTT
>TRBJ2-7|TRBD1|TRBV23-1|NA
CASRDRGECSYEQYF
TGCGCCAGCAGAGACAGGGGGGAATGCTCCTACGAGCAGTACTTC
>TRBJ1-2|NA|TRBV9|few
CASSGGGYGYTF
TGTGCCAGCAGCGGAGGGGGCTATGGCTACACCTTC
>TRBJ2-5|TRBD1|TRBV5-1|NA
CASRIGQGGETQYF
TGCGCCAGCAGAATAGGACAGGGTGGAGAGACCCAGTACTTC
>TRBJ2-1|NA|TRBV29-1|NA
CSARGGGYNEQFF
TGCAGCGCAAGAGGGGGGGGATACAATGAGCAGTTCTTC
>TRBJ1-2|NA|TRBV10-3|NA
CAILEGLGTQNYGYTF
TGTGCCATCCTGGAAGGTTTGGGCACCCAGAACTATGGCTACACCTTC
>TRBJ2-7|NA|TRBV6-1|many
CASSESLGAPYEQYF
TGTGCCAGCAGTGAAAGTTTAGGGGCCCCCTACGAGCAGTACTTC
>TRBJ2-1|TRBD2|TRBV19|few
CASSVRAGGAYNEQFF
TGTGCCAGTAGTGTTCGGGCGGGGGGGGCCTACAATGAGCAGTTCTTC
>TRBJ1-2|TRBD1|TRBV27|NA
CASSTKGQGANYGYTF
TGTGCCAGCAGTACGAAGGGACAGGGGGCTAACTATGGCTACACCTTC
>TRBJ1-3|NA|TRBV28|NA
CASTLSGSGNTIYF
TGTGCCAGCACCCTTAGCGGGTCTGGAAACACCATATATTTT
>TRBJ2-5|TRBD2|TRBV6-5|NA
CASSSYPGGHETQYF
TGTGCCAGCAGCTCCTATCCGGGGGGGCACGAGACCCAGTACTTC
>TRBJ1-5|NA|TRBV27|once
CASSLYGGGGPQHF
TGTGCCAGCAGTTTATATGGGGGGGGAGGGCCCCAGCATTTT
>TRBJ1-2|TRBD1|TRBV24-1|few
CATSDGTGKVSGYTF
TGTGCCACCAGTGATGGGACAGGGAAGGTTAGTGGCTACACCTTC
>TRBJ1-3|NA|TRBV30|NA
CAWSDSRVMRNTIYF
TGTGCCTGGAGTGACTCCAGGGTTATGAGAAACACCATATATTTT
>TRBJ2-7|TRBD1|TRBV24-1|NA
CATSDRTGGNDEQYF
TGTGCCACCAGTGACCGAACAGGGGGGAATGACGAGCAGTACTTC
>TRBJ2-7|TRBD1|TRBV10-3|NA
CAISESSGQGVEQYF
TGTGCCATCAGTGAGTCGTCGGGACAGGGGGTCGAGCAGTACTTC
>TRBJ1-5|NA|TRBV21-1|NA
CASSKADQGQCDQPQHF
TGTGCCAGCAGCAAAGCGGATCAGGGTCAGTGTGACCAGCCCCAGCATTTT
>TRBJ2-2|NA|TRBV7-3|NA
CASRGSANTGELFF
TGTGCCAGCCGAGGAAGCGCGAACACCGGGGAGCTGTTTTTT
>TRBJ2-1|TRBD2|TRBV7-9|few
CASRREPGLAIFF
TGTGCCAGCAGACGAGAGCCGGGACTAGCGATCTTCTTC
>TRBJ1-4|NA|TRBV4-2|NA
CASSQVSQGSEKLFF
TGTGCCAGCAGCCAAGTTTCGCAGGGGTCTGAAAAACTGTTTTTT
>TRBJ2-5|NA|TRBV5-6|NA
CASSSRRDWERTQYF
TGTGCCAGCAGCTCCCGTCGGGACTGGGAGAGGACCCAGTACTTC
>TRBJ2-1|TRBD1|TRBV7-3|NA
CASSLLPSQGAHSNEQFF
TGTGCCAGCAGCTTACTCCCCTCACAGGGGGCGCATAGTAATGAGCAGTTCTTC
>TRBJ2-7|NA|TRBV5-6|NA
CASSLGATQYF
TGTGCCAGCAGCTTGGGGGCGACGCAGTACTTC
>TRBJ1-1|NA|TRBV5-1|NA
CASSPLEDYTEAFF
TGCGCCAGCAGCCCGTTAGAAGATTACACTGAAGCTTTCTTT
>TRBJ1-5|TRBD1|TRBV5-5|once
CASSGGTASSHSNQPQHF
TGTGCCAGCAGCGGGGGGACAGCTAGTTCTCATAGCAATCAGCCCCAGCATTTT
>TRBJ1-2|NA|TRBV4-3|NA
CASSQAQASYGYTF
TGCGCCAGCAGCCAAGCACAGGCCTCCTATGGCTACACCTTC
>TRBJ1-4|NA|TRBV5-4|NA
CASAPDSATNEKLFF
TGTGCCAGCGCCCCGGACAGTGCAACTAATGAAAAACTGTTTTTT
>TRBJ1-1|TRBD1|TRBV18|NA
CASSPGQVRRRDEAFF
TGTGCCAGCTCGCCCGGACAGGTCCGCCGACGAGATGAAGCTTTCTTT
>TRBJ1-5|TRBD1|TRBV6-5|NA
CASSYGGQVNQPQHF
TGTGCCAGCAGTTACGGCGGACAGGTCAATCAGCCCCAGCATTTT
>TRBJ2-2|TRBD2|TRBV5-5|few
CASSLGLANTGELFF
TGTGCCAGCAGCTTGGGACTAGCAAACACCGGGGAGCTGTTTTTT
>TRBJ2-7|TRBD1|TRBV7-9|few
CASSLTGGVYEQYF
TGTGCCAGCAGCTTAACAGGGGGCGTCTACGAGCAGTACTTC
>TRBJ1-5|TRBD1|TRBV19|NA
CASSETGTVSNQPQHF
TGTGCCAGTAGTGAAACCGGGACAGTTAGCAATCAGCCCCAGCATTTT
>TRBJ1-5|NA|TRBV27|NA
CASSSNRVSNQPQHF
TGTGCCAGCAGTTCCAACAGGGTTAGCAATCAGCCCCAGCATTTT
>TRBJ1-1|TRBD1|TRBV12-3/TRBV12-4|NA
CASSLGGDREAFF
TGTGCCAGCAGTTTAGGCGGGGACAGGGAAGCTTTCTTT
>TRBJ1-1|TRBD1|TRBV18|NA
CASSPVTGARTEAFF
TGTGCCAGCTCACCTGTAACAGGGGCGAGGACTGAAGCTTTCTTT
>TRBJ1-6|NA|TRBV2|NA
CASSAEGRFNSPLHF
TGTGCCAGCAGTGCGGAGGGCAGATTCAATTCACCCCTCCACTTT
>TRBJ1-5|NA|TRBV6-5|NA
CASSRRGSNQPQHF
TGTGCCAGCAGTCGCAGGGGTAGCAATCAGCCCCAGCATTTT
>TRBJ1-3|NA|TRBV9|few
CASSVEPLQGSGNTIYF
TGTGCCAGCAGCGTAGAACCGCTGCAGGGTTCTGGAAACACCATATATTTT
>TRBJ1-1|NA|TRBV3-1/TRBV3-2|NA
CASSQDPREGEAFF
TGTGCCAGCAGCCAAGATCCCAGGGAAGGTGAAGCTTTCTTT
>TRBJ1-2|TRBD1|TRBV2|NA
CASSESKGAGGYTF
TGTGCCAGCAGTGAGTCGAAGGGGGCCGGAGGCTACACCTTC
>TRBJ1-4|NA|TRBV7-2|NA
CASSFGGSNEKLFF
TGTGCCAGCAGCTTCGGAGGGTCCAATGAAAAACTGTTTTTT
>TRBJ2-2|NA|TRBV7-2|NA
CASSLGGSSTGELFF
TGTGCCAGCAGCTTGGGGGGTTCGAGCACCGGGGAGCTGTTTTTT
>TRBJ2-5|TRBD1|TRBV7-9|NA
CASSSGMTGGLKETQYF
TGTGCCAGCAGTTCAGGCATGACAGGGGGCCTAAAAGAGACCCAGTACTTC
>TRBJ1-2|NA|TRBV19|NA
CASNKIKFGQTDGYTF
TGTGCCAGTAATAAGATCAAATTCGGACAGACCGATGGCTACACCTTC
>TRBJ2-3|TRBD1|TRBV7-3|NA
CASSTRQGDTDTQYF
TGTGCCAGCAGCACTCGACAGGGTGACACAGATACGCAGTATTTT
>TRBJ1-3|NA|TRBV7-2|NA
CASSILGGGSSGNTIYF
TGTGCCAGCAGTATACTGGGGGGCGGGAGCTCTGGAAACACCATATATTTT
>TRBJ2-2|TRBD2|TRBV9|NA
CASSVLADAGELFF
TGTGCCAGCAGCGTCCTAGCGGACGCCGGGGAGCTGTTTTTT
>TRBJ1-2|NA|TRBV29-1|NA
CSVVIGGGGYTF
TGCAGCGTTGTTATCGGGGGGGGTGGCTACACCTTC
>TRBJ2-6|NA|TRBV7-6|NA
CASSLDRNSGANVLTF
TGTGCCAGCAGCTTAGACAGGAACTCTGGGGCCAACGTCCTGACTTTC
>TRBJ1-1|NA|TRBV18|NA
CASSSTLSERGEAFF
TGTGCCAGCTCATCTACTTTATCGGAAAGGGGTGAAGCTTTCTTT
>TRBJ2-7|TRBD1|TRBV2|NA
CASREAGGLYYEQYF
TGTGCCAGCAGAGAGGCAGGGGGATTATATTACGAGCAGTACTTC
>TRBJ1-5|TRBD1|TRBV18|NA
CASSPLDRGDNQPQHF
TGTGCCAGCTCACCTTTGGACAGGGGAGACAATCAGCCCCAGCATTTT
>TRBJ1-3|NA|TRBV9|NA
CASSPRGGSGNTIYF
TGTGCCAGCAGCCCTCGGGGGGGGTCCGGAAACACCATATATTTT
>TRBJ1-1|NA|TRBV5-1|NA
CASSIDTPNTEAFF
TGCGCCAGCAGCATAGACACGCCTAACACTGAAGCTTTCTTT
>TRBJ1-4|TRBD1|TRBV7-8|NA
CASSRSTGVFEKLFF
TGTGCCAGCAGCCGGTCGACAGGGGTTTTTGAAAAACTGTTTTTT